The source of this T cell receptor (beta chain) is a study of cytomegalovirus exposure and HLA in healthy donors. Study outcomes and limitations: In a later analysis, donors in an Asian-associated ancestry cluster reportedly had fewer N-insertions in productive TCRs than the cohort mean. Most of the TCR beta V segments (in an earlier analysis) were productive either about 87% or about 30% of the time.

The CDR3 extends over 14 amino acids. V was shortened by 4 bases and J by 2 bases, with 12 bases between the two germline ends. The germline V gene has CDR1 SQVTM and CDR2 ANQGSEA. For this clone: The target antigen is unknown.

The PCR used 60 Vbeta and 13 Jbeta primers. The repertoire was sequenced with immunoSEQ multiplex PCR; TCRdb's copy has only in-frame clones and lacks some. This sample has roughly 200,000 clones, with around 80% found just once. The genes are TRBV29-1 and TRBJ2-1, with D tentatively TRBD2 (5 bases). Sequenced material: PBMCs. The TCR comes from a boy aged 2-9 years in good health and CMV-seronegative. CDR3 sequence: CSVVDFRTYNEQFF. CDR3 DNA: TGCAGCGTTGTGGACTTCCGGACCTACAATGAGCAGTTCTTC.